This T cell receptor (beta chain) was identified during a study of response to subunit inactivated influenza vaccine. Study observations and caveats: The authors suggested that every seasonal influenza vaccination recruits few new T cells.

This clonotype was recorded a few times. What it recognizes is unknown. The CDR3 sequence is 15 residues long. Germline CDR1 and CDR2: ENHRY and SYGVKD. V lost 11 bases, J lost 3 bases, and 19 bases lay in between. MiXCR, run by TCRdb on the RT-PCR reads, gives a single entry per CDR3 protein. The table shows 650,000 to 800,000 distinct CDR3 sequences, with approximately 15% occurring only once. The receptor comes from a man in his fifties who received an inactivated influenza vaccine. Material: PBMCs from blood, obtained 14 days before vaccination. The chain has TRBV10-3 and TRBJ2-2, with D possibly matching TRBD1 (6 bases). This CDR3 reads CALGAGADYTGELFF. Here the CDR3 DNA reads TGTGCCTTAGGGGCAGGGGCTGACTACACCGGGGAGCTGTTTTTT.